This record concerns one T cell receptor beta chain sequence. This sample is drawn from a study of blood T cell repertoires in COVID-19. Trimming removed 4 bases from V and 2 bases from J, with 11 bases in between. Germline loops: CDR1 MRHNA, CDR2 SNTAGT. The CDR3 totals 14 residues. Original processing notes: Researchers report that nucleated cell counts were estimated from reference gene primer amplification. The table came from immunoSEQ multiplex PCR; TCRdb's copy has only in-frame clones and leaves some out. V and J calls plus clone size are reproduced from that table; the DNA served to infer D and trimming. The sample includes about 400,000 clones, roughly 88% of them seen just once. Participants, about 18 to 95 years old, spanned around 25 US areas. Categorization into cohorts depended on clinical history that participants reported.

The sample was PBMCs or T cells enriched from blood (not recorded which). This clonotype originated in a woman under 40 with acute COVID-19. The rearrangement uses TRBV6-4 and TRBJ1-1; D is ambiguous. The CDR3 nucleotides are TGTGCCAGCAGTGTGAACAGCCGTAACACTGAAGCTTTCTTT. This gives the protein CASSVNSRNTEAFF.